The rows below give T cell receptor beta chains drawn from one sample of a study of vaccination and CD4 T cells after COVID-19. These TCRs are of unknown antigen specificity. In TCRdb, the PCR reads were re-called with MiXCR into one record per CDR3 protein. The sample records 2,500 to 3,500 distinct CDR3 sequences, about 39% being singletons. What was sequenced was CD4+ T cells from blood, cultured in vitro. Receptors were obtained from a human donor in good health. CDR3s leave out the opening cysteine and the closing phenylalanine or tryptophan. Clone size is given for some rows only: seen once, a few or many times, or a class if the clone is expanded.

clone_size,j_call,v_call,cdr3_aa
few,TRBJ1-6,TRBV28,AGVTVIITSPLH
few,TRBJ1-1,TRBV2,ASSSSSARGEAF
-,TRBJ2-6,TRBV11-3,ASSLEWVGQGFSGANVLT
-,TRBJ1-1,TRBV29-1,SGAGRTGNTEAF
-,TRBJ1-6,TRBV12-3/TRBV12-4,ASSSKGGDSPLH
few,TRBJ2-5,TRBV30,AWSLAGGETQY
-,TRBJ2-4,TRBV20-1,SAKGLADLAKNIQY
medium-sized,TRBJ1-2,TRBV20-1,SARDYGQGWAGYT
-,TRBJ1-2,TRBV28,ASSFGRMRGYT
-,TRBJ2-5,TRBV7-9,ASSSETQY
-,TRBJ1-6,TRBV23-1,ASSAEEDENSPLH
once,TRBJ2-1,TRBV20-1,SARDVRTFFYNEQF
-,TRBJ2-3,TRBV10-1,ASRLSGGAVPDTQY
once,TRBJ2-7,TRBV7-6,ASSAGPTYEQY
few,TRBJ2-1,TRBV7-6,ASRTGSGRAYEQF
-,TRBJ2-7,TRBV6-1,ASRLAGGPSSYEQY
-,TRBJ1-2,TRBV4-1,ASSPQEGLNHGYT
few,TRBJ2-3,TRBV6-1,ASSPGGDTQY
-,TRBJ2-1,TRBV19,ASSIGDPWSSYNEQF
-,TRBJ2-2,TRBV12-3/TRBV12-4,ASRSSNTGELF
-,TRBJ2-7,TRBV19,ASSPDRSSYEQY
-,TRBJ2-1,TRBV7-9,ASSFGRGVDEQF
-,TRBJ2-3,TRBV18,ASSPYRSTDTQY
-,TRBJ2-5,TRBV6-5,ASSYSRGQETQY
-,TRBJ2-2,TRBV2,ASSPDRGVDTGELF
-,TRBJ2-7,TRBV19,ASTPMGLADNPYEQY
-,TRBJ2-7,TRBV2,ASRDFYEQY
few,TRBJ1-1,TRBV10-3,AISESGGPEAF
-,TRBJ1-1,TRBV5-4,ASSWLENTEAF
-,TRBJ1-5,TRBV20-1,STGGKSNQPQH
-,TRBJ1-6,TRBV4-3,ASSQDSGGGNSPLH
-,TRBJ1-2,TRBV6-4,ASRSDRAGGGYT
-,TRBJ2-7,TRBV30,AWSVRRTGAAYEQY
-,TRBJ1-3,TRBV27,ASIPTVGNTIY
-,TRBJ2-1,TRBV29-1,SGVGFIEQF
few,TRBJ1-2,TRBV29-1,SVAGQGEGYT
large,TRBJ1-5,TRBV20-1,SARTGGQPQH
-,TRBJ1-1,TRBV2,ASSVPGREDTEAF
-,TRBJ2-1,TRBV30,AWRSPRTSYNEQF
once,TRBJ2-1,TRBV20-1,SARAAGGGEQF
-,TRBJ2-5,TRBV5-1,ASRPTGTSGLQETQY
-,TRBJ2-3,TRBV28,ASSLSRTGLTDTQY
few,TRBJ2-1,TRBV10-3,AISEYLWQF
-,TRBJ2-7,TRBV20-1,SAPQGAHREQY
few,TRBJ1-5,TRBV2,ASSGAPGGFSNQPQH
few,TRBJ2-2,TRBV28,ASSLSIRLAGTGELF
-,TRBJ2-7,TRBV20-1,SARDSYEQY
few,TRBJ2-5,TRBV19,ASSIAVALQETQY
few,TRBJ1-3,TRBV20-1,SARDSYSIY
few,TRBJ2-5,TRBV5-4,ASSLGASGYQETQY
-,TRBJ2-7,TRBV20-1,SARDLRLLGTYEQY